The following is a TCR beta chain sequence with its context. Its antigen remains unidentified. The libraries were made with immunoSEQ version 4 in survey mode. Each sample used up to 1 ug genomic DNA diluted to roughly 10 ng/uL. Method: immunoSEQ multiplex PCR; TCRdb's copy keeps in-frame clones and lacks some. The table lists tens of thousands of clones, around 80% of them singletons. Between the trimmed V and J ends, which lost 1 base and 5 bases, there was a span of 9 bases. The V gene's germline CDR1 is SGHTA and CDR2 FQGTGA. CDR3 size: 15 residues. This record comes from a study of persistence of HIV-infected CD4 T cells. Study-level background: The sample holds CD4+ T cells responsive to CMV or HIV-1 Gag.

Stimulation used around 10 ug/mL lysate from CMV-infected fibroblasts. CD40L/CD69 double-negative CD45RO-high memory CD4+ T cells were collected. Findings and caveats of the study: Antigen-responding cells were enriched for degenerate expanded CDR3beta sequences. TCR oligoclonality correlated with proviral oligoclonality in the same sorted populations.

Sequenced material: CD4+ T cells sorted from PBMCs after roughly 18-hour stimulation, taken from a patient who received antiretroviral therapy. V usage is TRBV7-3 and J usage is TRBJ1-6, with a weak D call TRBD1 (5 bases). This clonotype was sampled from an adult woman with HIV who was CMV-seropositive. In DNA form, the CDR3 reads TGTGCCAGCAGCTTAATGGCGGGGGATAATTCACCCCTCCACTTT. Its protein product is CASSLMAGDNSPLHF.